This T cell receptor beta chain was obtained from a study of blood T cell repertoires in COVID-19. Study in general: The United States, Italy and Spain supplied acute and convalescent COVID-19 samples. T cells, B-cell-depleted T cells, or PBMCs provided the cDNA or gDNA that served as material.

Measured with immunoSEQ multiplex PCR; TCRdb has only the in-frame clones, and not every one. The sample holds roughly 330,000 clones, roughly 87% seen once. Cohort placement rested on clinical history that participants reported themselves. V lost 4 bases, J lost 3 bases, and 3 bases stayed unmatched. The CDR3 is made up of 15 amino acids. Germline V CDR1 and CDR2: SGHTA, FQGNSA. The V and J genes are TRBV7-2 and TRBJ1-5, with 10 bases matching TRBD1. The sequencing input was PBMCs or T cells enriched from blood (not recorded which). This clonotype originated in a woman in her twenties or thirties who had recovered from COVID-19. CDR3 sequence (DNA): TGTGCCAGCAGCTCGGGACAGGGGCCCAATCAGCCCCAGCATTTT. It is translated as CASSSGQGPNQPQHF.